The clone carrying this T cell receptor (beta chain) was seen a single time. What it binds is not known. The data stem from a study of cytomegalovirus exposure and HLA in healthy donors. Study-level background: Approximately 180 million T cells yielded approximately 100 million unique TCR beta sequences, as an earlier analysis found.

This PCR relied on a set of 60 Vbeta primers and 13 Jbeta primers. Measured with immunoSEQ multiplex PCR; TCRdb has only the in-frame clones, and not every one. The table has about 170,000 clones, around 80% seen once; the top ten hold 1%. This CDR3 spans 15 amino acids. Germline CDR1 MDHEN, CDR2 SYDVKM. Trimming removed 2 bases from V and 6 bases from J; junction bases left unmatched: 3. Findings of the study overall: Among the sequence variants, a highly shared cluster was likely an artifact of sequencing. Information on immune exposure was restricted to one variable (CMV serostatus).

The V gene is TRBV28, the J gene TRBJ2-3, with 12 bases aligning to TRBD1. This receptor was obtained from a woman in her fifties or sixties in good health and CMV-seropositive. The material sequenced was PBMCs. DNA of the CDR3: TGTGCCAGCAGTTTAGGGACAGGGGGCTTTGATACGCAGTATTTT. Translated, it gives CASSLGTGGFDTQYF.